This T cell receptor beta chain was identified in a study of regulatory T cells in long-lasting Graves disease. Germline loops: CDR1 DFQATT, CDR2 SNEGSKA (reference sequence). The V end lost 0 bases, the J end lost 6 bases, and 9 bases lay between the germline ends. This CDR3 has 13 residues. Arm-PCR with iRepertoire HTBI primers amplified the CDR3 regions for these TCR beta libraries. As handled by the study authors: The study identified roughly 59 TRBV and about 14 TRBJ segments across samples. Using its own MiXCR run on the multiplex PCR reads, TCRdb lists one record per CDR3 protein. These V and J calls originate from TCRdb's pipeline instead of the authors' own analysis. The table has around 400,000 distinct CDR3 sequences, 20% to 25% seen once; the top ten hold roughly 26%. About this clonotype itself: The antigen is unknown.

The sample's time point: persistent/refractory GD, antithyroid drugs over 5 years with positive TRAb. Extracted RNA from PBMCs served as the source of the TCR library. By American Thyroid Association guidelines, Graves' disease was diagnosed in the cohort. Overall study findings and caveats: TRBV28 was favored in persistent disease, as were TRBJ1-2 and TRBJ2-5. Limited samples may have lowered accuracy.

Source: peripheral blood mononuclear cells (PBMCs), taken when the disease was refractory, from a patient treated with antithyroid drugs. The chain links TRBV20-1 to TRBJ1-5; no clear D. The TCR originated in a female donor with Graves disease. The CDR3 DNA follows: TGCAGTGCTAGAGATTATTGGGGTCAGCCCCAGCATTTT. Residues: CSARDYWGQPQHF.